This record covers a single TCR beta chain. These data originate in a study of shared clonotypes between healthy human individuals. The overall study: Each donor's CD4 naive and CD4 memory cells filled three plates apiece, CD8 naive two, and CD8 memory one.

Germline V gives CDR1 SGHRS, CDR2 YFSETQ. The CDR3 sequence is 15 residues long. V lost 4 bases, J lost 4 bases, and 17 bases lay in between. The protocol was immunoSEQ multiplex PCR, while the TCRdb copy is restricted to in-frame clones and leaves out a portion. The sample records 2 million to 3 million clones, more than 90% being singletons. The chain recombines TRBV5-1 with TRBJ1-2; D unresolved. Sequencing used naive CD4+ T cells sorted from blood. Described subset: CD45RA+ positively selected. The source is a man between 18 and 35 years old in good health. CDR3 amino acids: CASSLTDGNFYGYTF. CDR3 DNA: TGCGCCAGCAGCCTAACGGACGGAAACTTCTATGGCTACACCTTC.